This is a list of T cell receptor beta chains from one sample in a study of blood T cells in healthy people across ages. MiXCR, run by TCRdb on the 5' RACE reads, gives a single entry per CDR3 protein. The data hold roughly 800,000 distinct CDR3 sequences, with roughly 50% observed a single time. Sequencing used blood. The origin of the receptors is a man aged 25-45 years in good health. Each CDR3 is given with its conserved first and last residue.

j_call,v_call,cdr3_aa
TRBJ1-2,TRBV6-6,CASSYSWGLEGYTF
TRBJ1-2,TRBV9,CASSANRVSNYGYTF
TRBJ2-1,TRBV7-3,CASSLASGTYNEQFF
TRBJ2-1,TRBV7-2,CASSLVTPLNNEQFF
TRBJ2-7,TRBV5-1,CASSPGFGSYEQYF
TRBJ2-7,TRBV7-2,CASSLGTGNQYEQYF
TRBJ2-5,TRBV5-4,CASSDTSGREETQYF
TRBJ1-1,TRBV12-3/TRBV12-4,CASSLFQHTEAFF
TRBJ2-5,TRBV6-2/TRBV6-3,CASSYSKGGRKQETQYF
TRBJ1-1,TRBV12-5,CASGLPGGIYTEAFF